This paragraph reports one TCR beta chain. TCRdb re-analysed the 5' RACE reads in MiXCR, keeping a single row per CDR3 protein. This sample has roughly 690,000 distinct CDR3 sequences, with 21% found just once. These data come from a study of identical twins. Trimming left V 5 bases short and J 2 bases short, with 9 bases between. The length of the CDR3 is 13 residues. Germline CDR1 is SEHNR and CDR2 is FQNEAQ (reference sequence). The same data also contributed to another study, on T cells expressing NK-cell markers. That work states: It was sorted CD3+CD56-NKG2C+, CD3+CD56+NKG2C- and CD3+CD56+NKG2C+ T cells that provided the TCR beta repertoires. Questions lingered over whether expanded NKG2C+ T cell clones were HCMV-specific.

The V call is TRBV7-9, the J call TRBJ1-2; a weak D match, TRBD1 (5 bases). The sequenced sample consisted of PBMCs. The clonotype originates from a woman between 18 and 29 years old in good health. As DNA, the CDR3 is TGTGCCAGCAGCGCCCGGGACAACTATGGCTACACCTTC. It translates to CASSARDNYGYTF.